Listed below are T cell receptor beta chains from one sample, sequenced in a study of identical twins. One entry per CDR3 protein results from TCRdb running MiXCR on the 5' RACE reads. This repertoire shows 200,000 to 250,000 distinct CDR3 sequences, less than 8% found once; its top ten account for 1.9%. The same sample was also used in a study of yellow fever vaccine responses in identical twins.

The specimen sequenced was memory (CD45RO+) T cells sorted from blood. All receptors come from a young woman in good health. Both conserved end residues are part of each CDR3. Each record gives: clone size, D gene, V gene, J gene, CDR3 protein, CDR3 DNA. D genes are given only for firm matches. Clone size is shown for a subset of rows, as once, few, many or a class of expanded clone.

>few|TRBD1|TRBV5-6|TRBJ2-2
CASSADRGPGDRTGELFF
TGTGCCAGCAGCGCGGACAGGGGACCCGGAGATCGCACCGGGGAGCTGTTTTTT
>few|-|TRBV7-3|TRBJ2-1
CASSLSPETANKFF
TGTGCCAGCAGCTTATCGCCGGAGACGGCCAACAAGTTCTTC
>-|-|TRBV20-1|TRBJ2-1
CSASSVGSYNEQFF
TGCAGTGCTAGTAGCGTGGGCTCCTACAATGAGCAGTTCTTC
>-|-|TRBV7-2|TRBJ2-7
CASSLEVMGGEQYF
TGTGCCAGCAGCTTAGAGGTGATGGGTGGCGAGCAGTACTTC
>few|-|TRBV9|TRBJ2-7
CASSLSSGATRGEQYF
TGTGCCAGCAGCCTCAGCTCAGGGGCAACCCGGGGGGAGCAGTACTTC
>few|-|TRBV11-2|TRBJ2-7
CASSLRVGSSYEQYF
TGTGCCAGCAGCTTAAGGGTAGGGAGCTCCTACGAGCAGTACTTC
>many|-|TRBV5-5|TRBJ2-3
CASTFGADTQYF
TGTGCCAGCACCTTCGGTGCGGATACGCAGTATTTT
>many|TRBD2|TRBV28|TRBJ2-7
CASALKASGASSYEQYF
TGTGCCAGCGCACTAAAGGCTAGCGGGGCCAGCTCCTACGAGCAGTACTTC
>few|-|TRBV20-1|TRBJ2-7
CSATEGPYEQYF
TGCAGTGCTACTGAGGGACCATACGAGCAGTACTTC
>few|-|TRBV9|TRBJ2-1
CASSVDLAVRVNEQFF
TGTGCCAGCAGCGTAGATTTAGCGGTACGGGTCAATGAGCAGTTCTTC
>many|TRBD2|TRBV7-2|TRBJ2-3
CASSPGLAGDTQYF
TGTGCCAGCAGCCCGGGACTAGCGGGAGATACGCAGTATTTT
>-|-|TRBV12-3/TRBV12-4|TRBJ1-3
CASSFDVGSGNTIYF
TGTGCCAGCAGTTTCGACGTGGGCTCTGGAAACACCATATATTTT
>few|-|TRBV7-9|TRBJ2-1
CASSFRGNEQFF
TGTGCCAGCAGCTTCAGGGGAAATGAGCAGTTCTTC
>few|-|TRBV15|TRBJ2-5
CATSRERKETQYF
TGTGCCACCAGCAGAGAACGGAAAGAGACCCAGTACTTC
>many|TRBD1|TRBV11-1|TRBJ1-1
CASSDPRGRGLKYTEAFF
TGTGCCAGCAGCGATCCGAGGGGGCGCGGGTTGAAGTACACTGAAGCTTTCTTT
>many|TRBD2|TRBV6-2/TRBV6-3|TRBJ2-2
CASSEGLAVTGELFF
TGTGCCAGCAGTGAGGGACTAGCGGTCACCGGGGAGCTGTTTTTT
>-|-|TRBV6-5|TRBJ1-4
CASSYRGTNEKLFF
TGTGCCAGCAGTTATCGGGGGACTAATGAAAAACTGTTTTTT
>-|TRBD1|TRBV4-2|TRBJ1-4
CASSPTTGVYEKLFF
TGTGCCAGCAGCCCGACGACAGGGGTTTATGAAAAACTGTTTTTT
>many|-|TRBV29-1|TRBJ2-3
CSVEEGAADTQYF
TGCAGCGTTGAGGAGGGGGCCGCAGATACGCAGTATTTT
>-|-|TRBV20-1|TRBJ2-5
CSAAQTNQYF
TGCAGTGCCGCTCAGACAAATCAGTACTTC
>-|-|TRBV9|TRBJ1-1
CASSGYTGLDTEAFF
TGTGCCAGCAGCGGATATACAGGGTTGGATACTGAAGCTTTCTTT
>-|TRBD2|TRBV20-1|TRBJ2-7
CSASLGTSDLYEQYF
TGCAGTGCTAGCCTCGGGACTAGCGACCTCTACGAGCAGTACTTC
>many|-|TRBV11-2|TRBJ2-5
CASSFTETQYF
TGTGCCAGCAGCTTTACGGAGACCCAGTACTTC
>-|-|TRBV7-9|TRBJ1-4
CASRRAEGDEKLFF
TGTGCCAGCAGGAGGGCGGAGGGAGATGAAAAACTGTTTTTT
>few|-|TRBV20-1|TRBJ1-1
CSASKADSLEAFF
TGCAGTGCTAGCAAAGCGGACAGTTTGGAAGCTTTCTTT
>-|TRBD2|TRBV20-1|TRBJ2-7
CSAPTSGAYEQYF
TGCAGTGCTCCGACTAGCGGGGCGTACGAGCAGTACTTC
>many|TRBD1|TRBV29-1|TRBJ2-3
CSVARDRGTDTQYF
TGCAGCGTGGCCCGGGACAGAGGCACAGATACGCAGTATTTT
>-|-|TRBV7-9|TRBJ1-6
CASSHRDNFSPLHF
TGTGCCAGCAGCCACCGGGACAATTTTTCACCCCTCCACTTT
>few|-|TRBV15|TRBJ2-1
CATSRERGTIYNEQFF
TGTGCCACCAGCAGAGAGAGGGGGACAATATACAATGAGCAGTTCTTC
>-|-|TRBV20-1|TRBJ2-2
CSARRDTNTGELFF
TGCAGTGCCAGGAGGGACACCAACACCGGGGAGCTGTTTTTT
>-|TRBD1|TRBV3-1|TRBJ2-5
CASSERTGKGTQYF
TGTGCCAGCAGCGAGAGGACAGGGAAAGGGACCCAGTACTTC
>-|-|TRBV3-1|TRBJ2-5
CASSQDLRAAQETQYF
TGTGCCAGCAGCCAAGATCTCCGGGCAGCCCAAGAGACCCAGTACTTC
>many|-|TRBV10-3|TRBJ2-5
CAISESPRETQYF
TGTGCCATCAGTGAGTCCCCGAGGGAGACCCAGTACTTC
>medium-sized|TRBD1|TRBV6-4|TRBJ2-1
CASRGTGEHNEQFF
TGTGCCAGCAGAGGGACAGGGGAACACAATGAGCAGTTCTTC
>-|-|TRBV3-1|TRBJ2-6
CASSRVPESGANVLTF
TGTGCCAGCAGCCGCGTTCCCGAATCTGGGGCCAACGTCCTGACTTTC
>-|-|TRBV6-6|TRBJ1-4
CASSYPGDEKLFF
TGTGCCAGCAGTTACCCAGGGGATGAAAAACTGTTTTTT
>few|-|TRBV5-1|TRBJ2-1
CASSFDGQSYNEQFF
TGCGCCAGCAGCTTTGACGGACAGTCCTACAATGAGCAGTTCTTC
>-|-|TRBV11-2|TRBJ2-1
CASSSQGLYNEQFF
TGTGCCAGCAGCTCCCAGGGGCTCTACAATGAGCAGTTCTTC
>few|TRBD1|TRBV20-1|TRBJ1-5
CSARQGVGQPQHF
TGCAGTGCTAGACAGGGGGTTGGTCAGCCCCAGCATTTT
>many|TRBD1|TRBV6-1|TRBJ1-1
CASRVQQGGRTEAFF
TGTGCCAGCAGGGTTCAACAGGGGGGGAGGACTGAAGCTTTCTTT
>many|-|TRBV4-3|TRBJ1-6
CASSQALNNSPLHF
TGCGCCAGCAGCCAAGCACTTAATAATTCACCCCTCCACTTT
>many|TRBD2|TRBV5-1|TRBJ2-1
CASSYTSGPGEQFF
TGCGCCAGCAGCTATACTAGCGGGCCTGGTGAGCAGTTCTTC
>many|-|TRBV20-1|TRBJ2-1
CSAPIPENSYNEQFF
TGCAGTGCTCCAATACCGGAAAACTCCTACAATGAGCAGTTCTTC